The sequence of this TCR beta chain was determined in a study of T cells in narcolepsy. Looked up from germline, CDR1 is SGHVS and CDR2 is FQNEAQ. The CDR3 covers 12 residues. Trimming took 2 bases from V and 6 from J, leaving 7 bases between them. Study results and caveats: Same-patient CSF and blood CD4+ T cell clonotypes included HCRT-specific and TRIB2-specific autoreactive ones. Healthy controls reportedly lacked the autoreactive clonotypes serially found in patients' blood.

Using immunoSEQ multiplex PCR, the repertoire was profiled, and TCRdb retains in-frame clones only, with some absent. This table has approximately 16,000 clones, about two thirds appearing once. Of note for this clone: No antigen is known for it.

The sequence came from a human donor with narcolepsy. The sequenced sample was CD45RA- memory CD8+ T cells from PBMCs. V usage is TRBV7-8 and J usage is TRBJ1-1; D unresolved. In DNA, the CDR3 is TGTGCCAGCAGCTTAATCTATTCTGAAGCTTTCTTT. Protein: CASSLIYSEAFF.